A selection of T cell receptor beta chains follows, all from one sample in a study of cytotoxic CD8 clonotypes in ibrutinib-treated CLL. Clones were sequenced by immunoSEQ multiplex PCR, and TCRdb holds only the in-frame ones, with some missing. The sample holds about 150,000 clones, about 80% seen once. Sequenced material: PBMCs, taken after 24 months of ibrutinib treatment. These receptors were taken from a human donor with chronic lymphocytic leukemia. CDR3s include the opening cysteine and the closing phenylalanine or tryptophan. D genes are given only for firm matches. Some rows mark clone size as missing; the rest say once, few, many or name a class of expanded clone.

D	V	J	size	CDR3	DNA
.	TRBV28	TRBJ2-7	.	CASSRRQFSYEQYF	TGTGCCAGCAGTCGGCGACAGTTCTCCTACGAGCAGTACTTC
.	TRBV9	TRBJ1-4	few	CASSAKGTPNEKLFF	TGTGCCAGCAGCGCCAAGGGTACTCCTAATGAAAAACTGTTTTTT
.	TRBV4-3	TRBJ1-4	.	CASSHLQGGNEKLFF	TGCGCCAGCAGCCACCTACAGGGAGGGAATGAAAAACTGTTTTTT
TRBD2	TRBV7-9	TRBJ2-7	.	CASSRLRASGNYEQYF	TGTGCCAGCAGCCGCCTTAGGGCTAGCGGAAACTACGAGCAGTACTTC
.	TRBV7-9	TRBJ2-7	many	CASSLSRDEQYF	TGTGCCAGCAGCTTATCACGGGACGAGCAGTACTTC
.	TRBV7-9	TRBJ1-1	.	CASSGLRTEAFF	TGTGCCAGCAGTGGCCTCAGGACTGAAGCTTTCTTT
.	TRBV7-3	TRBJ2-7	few	CASSDGPLESQYF	TGTGCCAGCAGCGACGGGCCCCTCGAGTCGCAGTACTTC
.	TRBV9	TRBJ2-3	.	CASSPELEDTQYF	TGTGCCAGCAGCCCGGAGCTAGAAGATACGCAGTATTTT
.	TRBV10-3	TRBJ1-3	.	CAISDGGGRSSSGNTIYF	TGTGCCATCAGTGACGGTGGTGGCAGGTCCAGCTCTGGAAACACCATATATTTT
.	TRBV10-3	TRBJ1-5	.	CAISEQGGQPQHF	TGTGCCATCAGTGAGCAGGGTGGCCAGCCCCAGCATTTT